This T cell receptor (beta chain) appears in the sequencing data of a study of monozygotic twins with inflammatory bowel disease (dated by TCRdb to the late 2010s). Some background on the complete study: A total of roughly 28 monozygotic twin pairs were included in the full study, comprising nine German pairs (four IBD-concordant, five IBD-discordant) and 19 IBD-discordant Danish pairs. The search for disease-associated traits relied mainly on comparing, within discordant pairs, IBD patients with their genetically identical healthy co-twins. Each individual had, on average, about 151 000 unique TCRalpha sequences and 181 000 unique TCRbeta sequences available for analysis.

The library was prepared using 5' RACE. Each TCR library was prepared from about 3,400 ng of total RNA. For each sample, cDNA synthesis was carried out in eight separate reactions using SMARTScribe reverse transcriptase. During cDNA synthesis, template switching was used to introduce unique molecular identifiers that contained a 6-nucleotide sample barcode. TCRalpha and TCRbeta cDNA was amplified by two nested PCRs of approximately 17 and 9 cycles, with bead purification after each PCR. Before amplification, the cDNA was both treated with uracil DNA-glycosylase and purified with the QIAquick PCR purification kit. The second PCR added Illumina TruSeq-compatible adapters along with sample-specific barcodes. TapeStation and Qubit were used to check library quality and concentration, and 4 to 6 ng of each library was pooled. Sequencing of pooled libraries was carried out on an Illumina HiSeq2500 single-index Rapid Run using 2 x 100 bp reads and custom sequencing primers. Per the original workflow: PCR and sequencing errors were corrected by UMI-based consensus assembly using MiGEC version 1.2.6. V(D)J alignment, clonotype assembly and CDR3 extraction were performed with MiXCR version 2.1.1. Normalisation of gene usage, clonotype sharing and MAIT/NKT TCR abundance was achieved by analysing the top 1000, 10 000 and 20 000 clonotypes per sample. After downsampling to 27 000 UMIs, diversity was calculated as the inverse Simpson index using the vegan R package. Paired Mann-Whitney U tests were applied to discordant twin pairs, with Benjamini-Hochberg correction for multiple testing. Following TCRdb reprocessing, every CDR3 protein sequence forms one entry, and DNA is not provided. None of the V and J calls come from the authors' own analysis; TCRdb made them. The sample's table lists a count of around 380,000 distinct CDR3 sequences. The ten biggest clones cover 2% to 3% of the sample.

General study outcomes and caveats: Compared with healthy twins, IBD patients had fewer clonotypes in common with other individuals, a difference most pronounced in patients showing signs of disease activity. The results gave no support for a single strong signal or clonotype linked to IBD. IBD patients had lower TCRbeta repertoire diversity, measured by the inverse Simpson index, than their healthy co-twins. Because patients received different immunosuppressive treatments, the repertoires may have picked up extra background noise and variability between individuals. Different T cell subtypes could not be distinguished in the analysis. No difference in repertoire similarity was observed between concordant and discordant twins, possibly owing to limited statistical power.

Including cysteine and phenylalanine, the CDR3 has 15 amino acids. No DNA was logged. The germline V gene (reference sequence) yields LGHDT for CDR1 and YNNKEL for CDR2. A roughly 2.7 ml peripheral blood sample was drawn into PAXgene tubes per donor and stored at -80°C. Without any T cell sorting, total RNA was extracted from whole blood using the PAXgene blood miRNA kit on an automated QIAcube. Peripheral blood from monozygotic twin pairs who were concordant or discordant for inflammatory bowel disease underwent deep TCRalpha and TCRbeta repertoire profiling using unique molecular barcoding. Smoking habits were recorded for all twin pairs, and individuals were classified as current, former or never smokers. As to this clonotype: Its antigen is currently not known.

The TCR sequence derives from a human donor with ulcerative colitis or Crohn's disease, or a healthy co-twin of an affected twin (not recorded which). The sample comprised blood. Recombination joined TRBV3-1 with TRBJ1-1. The CDR3 reads CASSQVGITNTEAFF.